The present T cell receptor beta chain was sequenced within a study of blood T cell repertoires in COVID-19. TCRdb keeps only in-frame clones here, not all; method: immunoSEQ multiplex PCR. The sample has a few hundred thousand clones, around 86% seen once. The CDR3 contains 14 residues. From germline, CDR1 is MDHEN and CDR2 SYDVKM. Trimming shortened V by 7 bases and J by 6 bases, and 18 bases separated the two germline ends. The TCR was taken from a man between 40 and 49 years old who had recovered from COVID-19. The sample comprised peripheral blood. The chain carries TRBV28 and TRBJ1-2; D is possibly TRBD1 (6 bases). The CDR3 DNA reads TGTGCCAGCATCCCGGGGGGGGGCTTTAATGGCTACACCTTC. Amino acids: CASIPGGGFNGYTF.